These T cell receptor beta chains were read from a single sample in a study of shared T cell receptors in the human thymus. TCRdb's copy holds only in-frame clones and misses some; the assay was immunoSEQ multiplex PCR. The sample includes about 380,000 clones, about 95% of them seen just once. The sequenced material came from thymocytes. These receptors originate from a human donor. The conserved cysteine and the conserved F or W are not part of the CDR3 here. Fields, in order: V gene, J gene, CDR3 protein.

v_call: TRBV5-1; j_call: TRBJ2-4; cdr3_aa: ASSYGADEAKNIQY
v_call: TRBV4-1; j_call: TRBJ2-5; cdr3_aa: ASSPYEGRETQY
v_call: TRBV5-1; j_call: TRBJ2-7; cdr3_aa: ASSRSGQAAYEQY
v_call: TRBV27; j_call: TRBJ2-3; cdr3_aa: ASSLGAGTLDTQY
v_call: TRBV2; j_call: TRBJ2-7; cdr3_aa: ASSERAVSSYEQY
v_call: TRBV14; j_call: TRBJ2-4; cdr3_aa: ASSQDPRTGPREAKNIQY
v_call: TRBV30; j_call: TRBJ2-1; cdr3_aa: AWSVGAGASNEQF
v_call: TRBV7-9; j_call: TRBJ2-2; cdr3_aa: ASSSGLAGALNTGELF
v_call: TRBV28; j_call: TRBJ2-6; cdr3_aa: ASSLLPLTASSGANVLT
v_call: TRBV29-1; j_call: TRBJ1-5; cdr3_aa: SGPGNQPQH
v_call: TRBV19; j_call: TRBJ2-2; cdr3_aa: ASSPQRTNTGELF
v_call: TRBV15; j_call: TRBJ2-7; cdr3_aa: ATSSGSYDEQY
v_call: TRBV14; j_call: TRBJ2-5; cdr3_aa: ASSQDEVAMETQY
v_call: TRBV15; j_call: TRBJ2-7; cdr3_aa: ATSRVPRGSVSEQY
v_call: TRBV9; j_call: TRBJ2-7; cdr3_aa: ASSPPDGQGAYPHEQY
v_call: TRBV7-6; j_call: TRBJ2-5; cdr3_aa: ASSLPRGPSGETQY
v_call: TRBV27; j_call: TRBJ2-7; cdr3_aa: ASSSLDRGYEQY
v_call: TRBV27; j_call: TRBJ1-1; cdr3_aa: ASSRQVERTEAF
v_call: TRBV14; j_call: TRBJ2-2; cdr3_aa: ASSRRLALNTGELF
v_call: TRBV28; j_call: TRBJ2-7; cdr3_aa: ASSPGLAGRYEQY
v_call: TRBV11-1; j_call: TRBJ1-3; cdr3_aa: ASSSPDRALRNTIY
v_call: TRBV7-2; j_call: TRBJ1-2; cdr3_aa: ASNDDRGIPDYT
v_call: TRBV30; j_call: TRBJ2-1; cdr3_aa: AWSGGGSSYNEQF
v_call: TRBV29-1; j_call: TRBJ1-2; cdr3_aa: SVETRGGYT
v_call: TRBV28; j_call: TRBJ2-7; cdr3_aa: ASSSGQGPSGGSYEQY
v_call: TRBV5-1; j_call: TRBJ2-5; cdr3_aa: ASSPGKWKGKYQETQY
v_call: TRBV28; j_call: TRBJ1-2; cdr3_aa: ASSLYQDSNYGYT
v_call: TRBV27; j_call: TRBJ1-1; cdr3_aa: ASTARGKNTEAF
v_call: TRBV6-4; j_call: TRBJ2-7; cdr3_aa: ASSVGGRRCSYEQY
v_call: TRBV11-3; j_call: TRBJ2-2; cdr3_aa: ASSLVRGGAGELF
v_call: TRBV4-3; j_call: TRBJ1-1; cdr3_aa: ASSQEAQALNTEAF
v_call: TRBV11-2; j_call: TRBJ2-1; cdr3_aa: ASSRGRRETNEQF
v_call: TRBV5-6; j_call: TRBJ1-2; cdr3_aa: ASSRAGVGYGYT
v_call: TRBV19; j_call: TRBJ2-1; cdr3_aa: ASTWDLSNEQF
v_call: TRBV27; j_call: TRBJ2-5; cdr3_aa: ASSPTHERESRQETQY
v_call: TRBV5-1; j_call: TRBJ2-3; cdr3_aa: ASSLHYLVGTDTQY
v_call: TRBV6-5; j_call: TRBJ2-7; cdr3_aa: ASSYRTGVSYEQY
v_call: TRBV27; j_call: TRBJ2-5; cdr3_aa: ASSLWRLSETQY
v_call: TRBV28; j_call: TRBJ1-2; cdr3_aa: ASSPRFRAPYGYT
v_call: TRBV7-2; j_call: TRBJ1-1; cdr3_aa: ASSLAYPHTEAF
v_call: TRBV27; j_call: TRBJ2-5; cdr3_aa: ASSLTEGARETQY
v_call: TRBV14; j_call: TRBJ2-7; cdr3_aa: ASSRGPRSYEQY
v_call: TRBV20-1; j_call: TRBJ1-2; cdr3_aa: SARPSGVYT
v_call: TRBV7-6; j_call: TRBJ2-3; cdr3_aa: ASSQPGPDTQY
v_call: TRBV7-8; j_call: TRBJ2-4; cdr3_aa: ASSSQVVAKNIQY
v_call: TRBV29-1; j_call: TRBJ2-1; cdr3_aa: SVPLRGAGKAEQF
v_call: TRBV5-1; j_call: TRBJ1-3; cdr3_aa: ASSLMDASSGNTIY